One and the same sample provided the 17 T cell receptor beta chains below, sequenced in a study of blood T cell repertoires in COVID-19. Assay: immunoSEQ multiplex PCR; the TCRdb copy retains only in-frame clones and omits some. The table lists tens of thousands of clones, approximately 88% of them singletons. Sequenced material: peripheral blood. The receptors were gathered from a man aged 50 to 59 with active or convalescent COVID-19.

The CDR3 nucleotides read TGTGCCAGCAGCTGGGGGGAAGGGCGGAACGATTACGAGCAGTACTTC. Protein: CASSWGEGRNDYEQYF. This sequence joins TRBV7-9 and TRBJ2-7, with a tentative D call TRBD2 (6 bases). This CDR3 has 16 amino acids. Deletions cut 4 bases from V and 4 bases from J, with 20 bases between. Germline CDR1 SEHNR, CDR2 FQNEAQ (reference sequence).

V and J are TRBV3-1 (or the pseudogene TRBV3-2) and TRBJ2-1, with 11 bases matching TRBD1. Germline loops: CDR1 LGHDT, CDR2 YNNKEL (reference sequence). The CDR3 length is 14 residues. The V and J ends lost 5 bases and 9 bases, in that order; junction bases with no gene match: 6. CDR3 loop: CASSGTGGNSEQFF. In DNA form, the CDR3 reads TGTGCCAGCAGCGGGACAGGGGGGAACAGTGAGCAGTTCTTC.

The chain employs TRBV10-2 and TRBJ2-7; D is unclear. CDR1 and CDR2 (germline): WSHSY, SAAADI. The V and J ends lost 2 bases and 2 bases respectively, with 10 bases between them. The CDR3 is made up of 14 amino acids. In nucleotides, the CDR3 is TGCGCCAGCAGTGAGCAGCAGGCGACCTACGAGCAGTACTTC. It is translated as CASSEQQATYEQYF.

The chain has TRBV19 and TRBJ1-1; the D is unclear. The CDR3 is 13 residues long. The germline gives CDR1 LNHDA, CDR2 SQIVND (reference sequence). With 5 bases removed from V and 3 bases from J, the gap between germline ends came to 10 bases. CDR3 DNA sequence: TGTGCCAGTAGTCGCCGACTCGACACTGAAGCTTTCTTT. This gives the protein CASSRRLDTEAFF.

This clone was counted a few times. V gene TRBV5-1 combines with J gene TRBJ2-3; TRBD2 agrees at 11 bases. Trimming cost V 7 bases and J 7 bases; bases outside gene matches: 5. Germline loops: CDR1 SGHRS, CDR2 YFSETQ. The CDR3 has 13 residues. The CDR3 region has the DNA TGCGCCAGCTACAGACTAGCGGGGAATACGCAGTATTTT. Its translation is CASYRLAGNTQYF.

The chain combines TRBV5-1 with TRBJ1-2; 8 nucleotides align to TRBD1. CDR1 and CDR2 (germline): SGHRS, YFSETQ. Germline trimming cut 3 bases from V and 6 bases from J; bases unmatched to any gene: 10. The CDR3 totals 15 residues. The CDR3 sequence: CASSYVRQGSNGYTF. The CDR3 region has the DNA TGCGCCAGCAGCTACGTGAGACAGGGGAGTAATGGCTACACCTTC.

A single count supports this clone. This chain links TRBV6-5 with TRBJ1-1; TRBD1 aligns across 7 bases. V dropped 7 bases and J dropped 0; count of bases not matched to a gene: 5. CDR1 is MNHEY, CDR2 SVGAGI, per germline. This CDR3 region has 14 residues. The CDR3 loop reads CASNVQGLNTEAFF. The CDR3 nucleotides read TGTGCCAGCAATGTACAGGGGCTGAACACTGAAGCTTTCTTT.

The V call is TRBV19, the J call TRBJ1-2; D is uncertain. Germline-derived CDR1 and CDR2 are LNHDA and SQIVND (reference sequence). The V end lost 2 bases, the J end lost 2 bases, and 9 bases lay between the germline ends. The CDR3 covers 14 residues. The DNA of the CDR3 is TGTGCCAGTAGTATACCGGGAGGCAACTATGGCTACACCTTC. This translates into CASSIPGGNYGYTF.

J is TRBJ1-5 and V is TRBV11-2; D is ambiguous. Per the germline V gene, CDR1 is SGHAT and CDR2 is FQNNGV. CDR3 length: 13 amino acids. Trimming stripped 6 bases from V and 3 bases from J, with 9 bases between. The CDR3 sequence is CASSDKNNQPQHF. DNA for the CDR3: TGTGCCAGCAGTGACAAGAACAATCAGCCCCAGCATTTT.

The J gene is TRBJ1-3, the V gene TRBV3-1 (or the pseudogene TRBV3-2), with 7 bases identical to TRBD1. The CDR3 runs to 15 residues. CDR1 LGHDT and CDR2 YNNKEL come from the germline V gene (reference sequence). The V gene end was trimmed by 0 bases and the J gene end by 4 bases; junction bases not matched to a gene: 3. The CDR3 nucleotides read TGTGCCAGCAGCCAAGACAGGGGGTCCGGAAACACCATATATTTT. Protein product: CASSQDRGSGNTIYF.

This clone occurred once. The genes are TRBV30 and TRBJ1-3; D is uncertain. V lost 7 bases to trimming and J lost 0 bases, with 10 bases between them. The CDR3 is 13 amino acids. Germline V gene data show CDR1 as GTSNPN and CDR2 as SVGIG (reference sequence). CDR3 DNA sequence: TGTGCCTCTCCGACAAGCTCTGGAAACACCATATATTTT. Protein sequence: CASPTSSGNTIYF.

The CDR3 loop is CASSSGQGARTEAFF. Written as DNA, the CDR3 is TGTGCCAGCAGCTCAGGACAGGGGGCTCGTACTGAAGCTTTCTTT. The chain combines TRBV7-9 with TRBJ1-1; 11 positions agree with TRBD1. This CDR3 contains 15 residues. V lost 4 bases to trimming and J lost 5 bases; unmatched junction nucleotides: 6. Germline CDR1 SEHNR, CDR2 FQNEAQ (reference sequence).

The chain combines TRBV18 with TRBJ1-6, with D tentatively TRBD1 (5 bases). Germline CDR1 reads KGHSH; CDR2 reads LQKENI. The CDR3 loop spans 17 amino acids. Deletions cut 0 bases from V and 0 bases from J, with 9 bases between. For the CDR3, the DNA is TGTGCCAGCTCACCACCGGGGGGAATCTCCTATAATTCACCCCTCCACTTT. Protein: CASSPPGGISYNSPLHF.

The chain has TRBV13 and TRBJ2-1, with TRBD2 as a possible D gene (6 bases). V lost 0 bases, J lost 8 bases, and 14 bases lay in between. The CDR3 loop spans 15 amino acids. Germline V CDR1 and CDR2: PRHDT, FYEKMQ (reference sequence). This CDR3 is CASSLGGSRRDEQFF. CDR3 DNA sequence: TGTGCCAGCAGCTTAGGTGGCAGCCGGAGGGATGAGCAGTTCTTC.

This rearrangement joins TRBV11-3 to TRBJ2-2; D not certain. Germline CDR1 is SGHNT and CDR2 is YENEEA. This CDR3 has 13 residues. V gave up 1 base and J gave up 6 bases, with 6 bases separating them. The CDR3 is CASSLVISGELFF. Here the CDR3 DNA reads TGTGCCAGCAGCTTAGTAATCTCCGGGGAGCTGTTTTTT.

V usage is TRBV19 and J usage is TRBJ1-1; 7 nucleotides agree with TRBD1. CDR3 length: 15 residues. V shed 5 bases, J shed 1 base, and the junction held 7 bases outside the gene matches. CDR1 and CDR2 (germline): LNHDA, SQIVND (reference sequence). The CDR3 region is CASSARGWGNTEAFF. The DNA of the CDR3 is TGTGCCAGTAGTGCCAGGGGGTGGGGGAACACTGAAGCTTTCTTT.

A few counts support this clone. The chain has TRBV4-1 and TRBJ2-5; TRBD1 agrees at 9 bases. The trim removed 4 bases at V and 7 bases at J, leaving 7 bases unmatched. Germline CDR1 reads MGHRA; CDR2 reads YSYEKL. The CDR3 has 14 amino acids. As DNA, the CDR3 is TGCGCCAGCAGCCCCGACAGGGGGGTGGTGACCCAGTACTTC. Translation gives CASSPDRGVVTQYF.